This TCR beta chain was recovered during a study of long-term antiretroviral therapy in people with HIV. A note on this clone: What it recognizes is unknown.

This was the immunoSEQ v3.0 assay at survey level. Data came from immunoSEQ multiplex PCR; TCRdb stores just in-frame clones and leaves some out. The table shows more than 20,000 clones, with under 90% occurring only once. Study-wide results and caveats: Diversity increased after ART yet remained lower than in transplant donor controls. Across all time points, the repertoire was dominated by clones that expanded before ART.

This TCR derives from a woman aged 25-40 years with HIV. Material: unsorted PBMCs, obtained 1.8 years before starting antiretroviral therapy.

The CDR3 DNA reads TGTGCCAGCAGCGACCGACAGGGAAGAGGTGGCTACACCTTC. Translation: CASSDRQGRGGYTF. This rearrangement joins TRBV9 to TRBJ1-2; the match to TRBD1 covers 7 bases. V shed 3 bases, J shed 7 bases, and the junction held 9 bases outside the gene matches. The CDR3 is 14 residues long. The germline CDR1 and CDR2 sequences are SGDLS and YYNGEE.